Presented here are 6 T cell receptor beta chains from one specimen sequenced in a study of liver allograft versus peripheral blood T cells. Study at large: Recipients' peripheral blood supplied the T cell receptor repertoires against which those in transplanted livers were compared.

Each CDR3 protein gets one entry after TCRdb re-called the reads with MiXCR. Of under 15,000 distinct CDR3 sequences in the sample, approximately 30% were seen once. These TCRs come from a human patient who had a liver transplant. Some of the T cells may derive from the graft donor.

This clonotype was observed a few times. CDR3 bases: TGTGCCAGCAGTTCGGGGTCAACTAATGAAAAACTGTTTTTT. It encodes CASSSGSTNEKLFF. This rearrangement joins TRBV12-3 or TRBV12-4 to TRBJ1-4; D gene uncertain. CDR3 length equals 14 residues. V was trimmed by 4 bases and J by 0 bases, leaving 6 bases between them.

This clonotype was recorded many times. The rearrangement links TRBV10-3 to TRBJ2-7; no reliable D call. The CDR3 sequence is 11 residues long. Germline V gene data show CDR1 as ENHRY and CDR2 as SYGVKD. The V gene lost 4 bases and the J gene lost 6 bases, with 7 bases spanning the gap. In nucleotides, the CDR3 is TGTGCCATCAGTGCGCTCGGCGAGCAGTACTTC. Its translation is CAISALGEQYF.

The rearrangement uses TRBV20-1 and TRBJ1-6, with 9 nucleotides matching TRBD1. CDR1 and CDR2 (germline): DFQATT, SNEGSKA (reference sequence). The CDR3 extends over 15 amino acids. After removal of 1 base from V and 7 bases from J, the junction contained 5 bases not matched to a gene. CDR3 loop: CSARVETGGNSPLHF. CDR3 coding DNA: TGCAGTGCTAGAGTGGAGACAGGGGGGAATTCACCCCTCCACTTT.

For this clonotype: A much larger clone differs by one base, so this may be a read error. The chain uses TRBV6-1 and TRBJ2-3; 11 bases fit TRBD2. Germline V gene lookup returns CDR1 MNHNS and CDR2 SASEGT. The CDR3 loop spans 13 amino acids. The CDR3 nucleotides read TGTGGTAGCGGGAGGGCCGGCACAGATACGAAGTATTTT. Its protein is CGSGRAGTDTKYF.

By share, this clonotype counts as medium-sized. The chain employs TRBV13 and TRBJ1-2; 7 positions match TRBD1. The CDR3 covers 15 residues. With 3 bases clipped from V and 7 bases from J, the junction kept 11 bases outside the gene matches. The germline gives CDR1 PRHDT, CDR2 FYEKMQ (reference sequence). The CDR3 nucleotides are TGTGCCAGCAGCTTTAAGCAGGGGGAGGCCGGTGGCTACACCTTC. Protein sequence: CASSFKQGEAGGYTF.

The chain couples TRBV29-1 to TRBJ1-3; D is undetermined. Germline V CDR1 and CDR2: SQVTM, ANQGSEA. V gave up 6 bases and J gave up 0 bases, with 9 bases separating them. This CDR3 is built from 13 residues. CDR3 nucleotide sequence: TGCAGCGTATCAGTTTACTCTGGAAACACCATATATTTT. Translating gives CSVSVYSGNTIYF.